This T cell receptor (beta chain) was retrieved from a study of T cell responses to AZD1222 COVID-19 vaccine. Study at large: Whether given at about 4 or about 12 weeks, second doses were pooled. Study findings and constraints: CD4 TCRs linked to vaccination spanned spike, dominating at 160-218 and 743-854.

This CDR3 contains 14 residues. The germline CDR1 and CDR2 sequences are MNHEY and SVGAGI. This clone was found a few times. Antigen: not known. Sequenced by immunoSEQ multiplex PCR; TCRdb stores in-frame clones only, minus some. The top ten hold around 5.6% of the sample, which has 120,000 or so clones, over 80% seen once. Specimen: peripheral blood, collected on day 0 of AZD1222 vaccination. The genes are TRBV6-5 and TRBJ1-3; no clear D. The sequence came from an adult in good health. For the CDR3, the DNA is TGTGCTTCCCGGAGGAACCTCTCTGGAAACACCATATATTTT. Its translation is CASRRNLSGNTIYF.